The clone carrying this TCR beta chain appeared a few times. Original processing notes: Nucleated cell number was recorded as an estimate derived from reference gene primer amplification. The method was immunoSEQ multiplex PCR; TCRdb's version includes in-frame clones alone and lacks a portion of them. V and J calls and clone size come straight from that table; D and trimming were deduced from the DNA. The sample shows approximately 210,000 clones, 70% to 90% of them seen only once. This entry belongs to a study of blood T cell repertoires in COVID-19. Overall study: PBMCs, B-cell-depleted T cells, or T cells were the source of the cDNA or gDNA that made up the material.

The germline V gene encodes CDR1 SGHTA and CDR2 FQGNSA. The V end was cut by 5 bases, the J end by 4 bases, with 9 bases between. This CDR3 is 14 amino acids long. The clonotype comes from a middle-aged man with COVID-19, enrolled during active disease. This chain joins TRBV7-2 and TRBJ1-6, with D tentatively TRBD1 (5 bases). Sequenced input: peripheral blood. CDR3 amino acids: CASSQDSYNSPLHF. CDR3 DNA sequence: TGTGCCAGCAGCCAAGACAGTTATAATTCACCCCTCCACTTT.